This T cell receptor beta chain was sequenced during a study of T-cell reconstitution after alpha-beta-depleted transplantation in children (dated by TCRdb to between 2015 and 2016). In the study overall: The study quantitatively tracked T-cell immune reconstitution after TCRalphabeta/CD19-depleted allogeneic hematopoietic cell transplantation in children using TCR repertoire profiling.

With regard to this clonotype: Its antigen is currently not known. No quality values exist for individual bases; no much larger clone is one base distant.

The library was generated by PCR. Reads for this sample came from an Illumina HiSeq 2500. To normalize quantification of the TCRbeta repertoire, the TCR libraries were built with molecular barcoding that relied on unique molecular identifiers. TCRdb trimmed the raw reads at Q25, called clones with MiXCR and kept productive beta chains. A single entry per CDR3 protein holds the most common genes and DNA from its merged rows. A total of around 480,000 distinct CDR3 sequences appear in this sample, about 33% of them only once. The top ten clonotypes cover 2% to 3% of the sample. Sequencing used PBMCs from the stem cell graft donor, obtained from the stem cell graft. This TCR was recovered from a human donor who donated a stem cell graft to a child with aplastic anemia.

This receptor has the CDR3 CASSLAGGLEETQYF. The sequenced DNA: TGTGCCAGCAGCTTGGCGGGAGGGTTGGAAGAGACCCAGTACTTC. Recombination joined TRBV5-6 with TRBJ2-5, and 8 junction bases match TRBD2. Taken from the germline V gene, the CDR1 and CDR2 loops are SGHDT and YYEEEE. V and J are trimmed by 0 bases and 3 bases, and the gene matches miss 4 bases of the junction. From its cysteine to its phenylalanine, the CDR3 spans 15 amino acids. Only CDR3 DNA is held: 45 bases, read in frame from base 1.